This T cell receptor beta chain was profiled in a study of T cells expressing NK-cell markers. TCRdb reprocessed the 5' RACE reads, keeping one entry per CDR3 protein, no DNA. This table holds approximately 380,000 distinct CDR3 sequences. The CDR3 length is 15 residues. Sequencing was done on a sample of blood T cells: a sorted CD56 or NKG2C T cell subset, CD4+ or CD8+ T cells, or bulk PBMC T cells (not recorded which). The gene calls are TRBV12-3 or TRBV12-4 and TRBJ2-2; the TCRdb call, TRBD1, lacks DNA for checking. This TCR derives from a man aged 18-75 years in good health. Here the CDR3 reads CASSGGAMGTGELFF.